The source of this TCR beta chain is a study of T cells in localized non-small cell lung cancer. General observations from the study: Clonality peaked in uninvolved adjacent lung rather than tumor. When the top 100 tumor clones were examined, a median around 50 of them also appeared in the adjacent lung, which was paired and uninvolved. Longer overall survival was associated with a higher density of T cells in the blood.

On this clone: The target antigen is unknown.

CDR1 MNHEY and CDR2 SMNVEV come from the germline V gene (reference sequence). Trimming pared 5 bases from V and 0 bases from J, leaving 11 bases between. CDR3 size: 15 residues. Repertoires were generated with immunoSEQ multiplex PCR, while TCRdb's copy carries only in-frame clones and drops some. The profile covers around 29,000 clones, with about 91% appearing a single time and approximately 30% taken by the ten largest. The sequence came from a female donor of 60 years or more with stage I lung adenocarcinoma. The chain combines TRBV27 with TRBJ1-3; D may be TRBD1 (5 bases). Material: peripheral blood, obtained before any cancer treatment. CDR3 in DNA: TGTGCCAGCAGTGCCAGGGTTTCCTCTGGAAACACCATATATTTT. The encoded protein is CASSARVSSGNTIYF.